This T cell receptor (beta chain) was sequenced in a study of T cells in Graves' hyperthyroidism and ophthalmopathy. This clonotype has ten or more counts. TCR beta CDR3 regions were amplified from RNA. HTBI primers drove first-round RT-PCR of the TCR CDR3. Via MiXCR, TCRdb re-called the multiplex PCR reads, giving one row per CDR3 protein. The table includes 700,000 or so distinct CDR3 sequences, about 14% detected once. This CDR3 is 15 amino acids long. Germline CDR1 and CDR2: SGHRS and YFSETQ. V was shortened by 4 bases and J by 6 bases, with 18 bases between the two germline ends. The sequenced sample was blood. V usage is TRBV5-1 and J usage is TRBJ2-3; D gene unclear. The receptor's source is a woman in her fifties or sixties with Graves' ophthalmopathy. The CDR3: CASSLLGLVGDTQYF. The CDR3 DNA reads TGCGCCAGCAGCCTGCTGGGCCTCGTTGGGGATACGCAGTATTTT.